The clone carrying this TCR beta chain has only a few counts. This record belongs to a study of blood T cell repertoires in COVID-19. Study summary: The origin of the acute and convalescent COVID-19 samples was the United States, Italy and Spain. Sample material is recorded as cDNA or gDNA derived from T cells, B-cell-depleted T cells, or PBMCs.

The protocol was immunoSEQ multiplex PCR, while the TCRdb copy is restricted to in-frame clones and leaves out a portion. Of 110,000 to 150,000 clones in the sample, over 80% were seen once. Sample: peripheral blood. The TCR sequence derives from a woman over 75 with acute or convalescent COVID-19.

DNA of the CDR3: TGTGCCAGCAGCGTGAGACAGGATCAAACTGAAGCTTTCTTT. It codes for CASSVRQDQTEAFF. The J gene is TRBJ1-1, the V gene TRBV9; D is possibly TRBD1 (6 bases). The CDR3 is made up of 14 amino acids. Trimming took off 2 bases at V and 5 bases at J, with 13 bases between the two ends. Germline values: CDR1 SGDLS, CDR2 YYNGEE.